This T cell receptor beta chain was documented in a study of blood T cell repertoires in COVID-19. About the study: In each case, the material was cDNA or gDNA derived from T cells, B-cell-depleted T cells, or PBMCs.

Per the authors' pipeline: Counts of nucleated cells, estimated from reference gene primer amplification, were obtained. This table comes from immunoSEQ multiplex PCR, and its TCRdb copy is limited to in-frame clones, with some not included. V, J and clone size reflect that table, while D and trimming were determined from the DNA. The sample comprises around 60,000 clones, around nine tenths of which are singletons, and around an eighth rests with the top ten. Trimming took off 4 bases at V and 8 bases at J, with 15 bases between the two ends. The CDR3 is 14 amino acids. Germline V gene sequence: CDR1 SGHRS, CDR2 YFSETQ.

The J gene is TRBJ1-4, the V gene TRBV5-1; D is undetermined. This receptor was identified in a woman aged 60 to 75 with active COVID-19. The sample taken for sequencing was peripheral blood. Here the CDR3 reads CASSLSGGREKLFF. As DNA, the CDR3 is TGCGCCAGCAGCCTCTCAGGAGGGCGGGAAAAACTGTTTTTT.